This TCR beta chain was recovered during a study of memory CD4+ T cells and cytomegalovirus serostatus (dated by TCRdb to the late 2010s). Turning to the overall study: The 35 or so healthy Belgian adults in the cohort included 9 who were CMV seropositive and 24 who were CMV seronegative. The study sequenced CD4+ memory TCRbeta repertoires of a Belgian cohort with known cytomegalovirus serostatus to replicate a published TCR-based CMV serostatus classifier.

On the study overall, not on this receptor specifically: A median bootstrapped AUC of around 0.94 with a 95% CI of 0.76-1.00 was achieved on the Belgian cohort by the original-framework classifier. Among the 150 to 200 previously reported CMV-associated TCRbeta sequences, 67 showed up in the CD4+ memory repertoires, with each one found in between one and five individuals. Results were interpreted as suggesting that the CMV-associated TCR signature is largely present in the CD4+ memory repertoire. Unlike the original study, which covered naive and memory CD4+ and CD8+ populations, the Belgian study sequenced only CD4+CD45RO+ memory cells. For predicting CMV serostatus, the median bootstrapped AUC was 0.95 using the original framework and almost 0.93 using a US-trained random forest.

The Quick-DNA Microprep Kit was used to extract genomic DNA from the sorted cells. TCRbeta DNA was amplified with the immunoSEQ hsTCRbeta kit following the manufacturer's protocol. An Illumina MiSeq instrument was used to sequence the TCRbeta libraries. In the source study's methods: After out-of-frame sequences were removed, 2,204,828 distinct TCRbeta sequences remained, averaging around 66,000 per individual. Each individual was scored using the number of 170 or so previously reported CMV-associated TCRbeta sequences that the individual carried and the total number of productive distinct TCRbeta sequences. A beta-binomial model was reimplemented in Python, and random forests from scikit-learn, run with default parameters, were trained on data from the US cohort. Classifier performance on the Belgian cohort was reported as the median AUC with percentile confidence intervals calculated over 10,000 bootstrap iterations. In TCRdb, the immuneACCESS table is reduced to in-frame sequences with V and J assigned. These tables do not hold every clone; where another copy was compared, an unresolved V gene accounts for under half, and the others remain unexplained. For V, J and clone size, that table is used; D and trimming come from the DNA. In all, the sample holds 61,000 or so clones, and around 80% of those were seen once. The ten largest make up 0.5% to 0.55% of the sample.

Single viable CD3+CD4+CD8-CD45RO+ cells were sorted as memory CD4+ T cells on a FACSAria II. CMV serostatus was determined with a Roche Elecsys assay detecting serum IgG against CMV pp150, pp28, p38 and p52. After thawing, total CD4+ T cells were enriched by positive selection with CD4 magnetic microbeads. The samples came from a separate study whose specific focus was interrogating the CD4+ T cell memory repertoire. Peripheral blood mononuclear cells were isolated and cryopreserved according to standard operating procedures, and serum was stored at -80 degrees C. CD3-PerCP (BW264/56), CD4-APC (RPA-T4), CD45RO-PE (UCHT1) and CD8-Pacific Orange (3B5) antibodies were used for staining, and non-viable cells were excluded with Sytox blue. From V the trimming removes 4 bases and from J it removes 5 bases, while the gene matches leave 5 bases of the junction unaccounted for. Per the germline V gene, SGHRS is the CDR1 and YFSETQ is the CDR2. There are 13 amino acids in the CDR3, from cysteine to phenylalanine inclusive. The DNA shown is the 39-base CDR3, in frame from base 1.

On this clone itself: Its antigen remains undetermined. Nothing much larger sits one base from this clone, and base qualities are not available.

Source material: memory CD4+ T cells from blood. The sequence derives from an adult in good health and CMV-seronegative. Some clones in this sample may be carry-over from other donors' samples. The chain links TRBV5-1 with TRBJ2-5, with 7 central nucleotides matching TRBD1. The nucleotides read TGCGCCAGCAGCCCCAACAGGGGTGAGACCCAGTACTTC. This encodes CASSPNRGETQYF.